This T cell receptor beta chain was documented in a study of blood T cells in healthy people across ages. V trimming: 0 bases; J trimming: 4 bases; junction bases outside the gene matches: 12. CDR3 size: 18 residues. CDR1 and CDR2 from the germline V gene are DFQATT and SNEGSKA (reference sequence). Drawing of peripheral blood yielded roughly 9.3 milliliters from each donor. This clonotype occurred many times. The authors ran a second PCR of roughly 7 to 11 cycles using a sample-barcoded 5' primer and a J-beta primer mix. Every molecule of cDNA carried a tag from a template-switch adaptor with 12 random nucleotides. MiXCR, applied by TCRdb to the 5' RACE reads, yields one record per CDR3 protein. In the table there are approximately 680,000 distinct CDR3 sequences, roughly 32% of which are singletons.

Sequencing input: blood. The clonotype was recovered from a woman older than 75 in good health. This rearrangement joins TRBV20-1 to TRBJ2-6; TRBD2 aligns across 7 bases. As DNA, the CDR3 is TGCAGTGCTAGAGATAACAGCCGGGGGAGGGGAGGGGCCAACGTCCTGACTTTC. It yields the protein CSARDNSRGRGGANVLTF.